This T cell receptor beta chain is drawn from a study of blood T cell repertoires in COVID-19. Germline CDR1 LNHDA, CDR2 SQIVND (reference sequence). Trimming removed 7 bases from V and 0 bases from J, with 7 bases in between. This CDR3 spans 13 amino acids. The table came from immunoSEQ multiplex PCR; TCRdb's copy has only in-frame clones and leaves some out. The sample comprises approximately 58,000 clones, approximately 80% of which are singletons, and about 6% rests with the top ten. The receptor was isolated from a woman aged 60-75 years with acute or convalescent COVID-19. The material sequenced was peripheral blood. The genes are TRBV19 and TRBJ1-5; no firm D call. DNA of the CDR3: TGTGCCAGTACCCCGGTTAGCAATCAGCCCCAGCATTTT. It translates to CASTPVSNQPQHF.